These T cell receptor beta chains were read from a single sample in a study of cytomegalovirus exposure and HLA in healthy donors. Sequencing was performed with immunoSEQ multiplex PCR; in TCRdb, only in-frame clones are kept and a portion is missing. The sample includes roughly 150,000 clones, 85% of them seen just once. The sample comprised PBMCs. These receptors came from a boy aged 2 to 10 in good health and CMV-seronegative. The CDR3 runs from the conserved cysteine through the conserved F or W. A D gene is named only where the DNA matches it firmly.

j_call,d_call,v_call,cdr3_nt,cdr3_aa
TRBJ1-1,NA,TRBV7-9,TGTTCCAGCAGTGGAGGTACGGACGAAGCTTTCTTT,CSSSGGTDEAFF
TRBJ2-7,NA,TRBV4-2,TGTGCCAGCAGCCAAGGATGGGGGCAGGAACGCTACGAGCAGTACTTC,CASSQGWGQERYEQYF
TRBJ2-3,NA,TRBV19,TGTGCCAGCTCGGGGTGGGGGGGCTGGACAGATACGCAGTATTTT,CASSGWGGWTDTQYF
TRBJ1-5,NA,TRBV27,TGTGCCAGCAGTTCGAGCCCGGGACTCCGGCCCCAGCATTTT,CASSSSPGLRPQHF
TRBJ2-7,NA,TRBV19,TGTGCCACTACGACAGCCTCCTACGAGCAGTACTTC,CATTTASYEQYF
TRBJ1-2,TRBD1,TRBV2,TGTGCCACAACAGGGGTAAATGGCTACACCTTC,CATTGVNGYTF
TRBJ2-5,TRBD2,TRBV11-2,TGTGCCAGCAGCCCGCGCCTCGGGACTAGCGGGGGCCAAGAGACCCAGTACTTC,CASSPRLGTSGGQETQYF
TRBJ1-2,NA,TRBV28,TGTGCCAGCAGGGTGACAGGTGCAGCCCTAGGCTATGGCTACACCTTC,CASRVTGAALGYGYTF
TRBJ2-3,NA,TRBV6-1,TGTGCCAGCAGTGTGAATCGAGCCGACACAGATACGCAGTATTTT,CASSVNRADTDTQYF
TRBJ2-7,NA,TRBV13,TGTGCCAGCAGCCCGGTTCATGCCTACGAGCAGTACTTC,CASSPVHAYEQYF